The TCR beta chain described here comes from a study of blood T cells in healthy people across ages. The CDR3 contains 13 residues. From germline, CDR1 is SGHRS and CDR2 YFSETQ. The second PCR ran roughly 6 to 11 cycles with a sample-barcoded 5' primer and J-beta primers. TCRdb fed the 5' RACE reads into MiXCR, producing one record per CDR3 protein. The sample has 900,000 to 950,000 distinct CDR3 sequences, almost 30% seen once; the top ten hold roughly a tenth. These data also featured in a second study, about T cells of mothers and their children. That source adds: Donation involved three healthy Caucasian mothers and the six children that they had.

The sequence was obtained from a woman aged 35 to 49 in good health. Sequenced: blood. The rearrangement links TRBV5-1 to TRBJ2-4; 8 bases are shared with TRBD1. The tail of the sequence fits TRBJ2-7 better, so the J call may be wrong. The CDR3 loop reads CASSWDRWGEQYF. The CDR3 DNA reads TGCGCCAGCAGCTGGGACAGGTGGGGCGAGCAGTACTTC.